These T cell receptor beta chains were read from a single sample in a study of CD8 T cells in ankylosing spondylitis. MiXCR was run by TCRdb on the 5' RACE reads, yielding one entry per CDR3 protein. The repertoire has over 150,000 distinct CDR3 sequences, 10% to 15% of them found once; the top ten carry about 17%. Sequenced sample: blood, either unsorted or a sorted T cell fraction (not recorded which). The receptors come from a male donor with ankylosing spondylitis or in good health (not recorded which). The CDR3 runs from the conserved cysteine through the conserved F or W. The D gene is left open where the match is weak. Clone size is stated in some rows and not others, as once, few, many or a class when expanded.

J	D	V	size	DNA	CDR3
TRBJ2-1	NA	TRBV12-3/TRBV12-4	many	TGTGCCAGCAGTTTCGTCAGGGTATCCGACAATGAGCAGTTCTTC	CASSFVRVSDNEQFF
TRBJ2-1	NA	TRBV12-3/TRBV12-4	many	TGTGCCAGCACCACTGAGAATGAGCAGTTCTTC	CASTTENEQFF
TRBJ1-1	NA	TRBV6-1	few	TGTGCCAGCAGGTCTTACTTCTCAGGGGAGAGGGGCACTGAAGCTTTCTTT	CASRSYFSGERGTEAFF
TRBJ1-1	NA	TRBV12-3/TRBV12-4	NA	TGTGCCAGCAGTAAGGGAGAGGGGAACACTGAAGCTTTCTTT	CASSKGEGNTEAFF
TRBJ2-1	NA	TRBV20-1	many	TGCAGTGCTGACGATTACAGCTCCTACAATGAGCAGTTCTTC	CSADDYSSYNEQFF
TRBJ1-1	NA	TRBV12-3/TRBV12-4	few	TGTGCCAGCAGTGGCCCCAGGGGTTTCGCTGAAGCTTTCTTT	CASSGPRGFAEAFF
TRBJ1-5	NA	TRBV4-1	NA	TGCGCCAGCAGCCAAGAAATATCGAATCAGCCCCAGCATTTT	CASSQEISNQPQHF
TRBJ2-3	TRBD2	TRBV6-5	many	TGTGCCAGCAGTTACTCAGTAGCGGGAGGTCCTTCCACAGATACGCAGTATTTT	CASSYSVAGGPSTDTQYF
TRBJ1-6	TRBD1	TRBV30	NA	TGTGCCTGGAGTGTGGGACAGGGCGATTCACCCCTCCACTTT	CAWSVGQGDSPLHF
TRBJ1-6	NA	TRBV30	few	TGTGCCTGGAGTCCCCTGGAGGTTTCACCCCTCCACTTT	CAWSPLEVSPLHF
TRBJ1-6	NA	TRBV28	few	TGTGCCAGTCAATATAATTCACCCCTCCACTTT	CASQYNSPLHF
TRBJ2-2	NA	TRBV4-1	few	TGCGCCAGCAGCCAAGATATAGGAGGGTTCACCGGGGAGCTGTTTTTT	CASSQDIGGFTGELFF
TRBJ2-7	NA	TRBV6-2/TRBV6-3	NA	TGTGCCAGCAGTTACCGGGACGGAAGCTCCTACGAGCAGTACTTC	CASSYRDGSSYEQYF
TRBJ2-1	NA	TRBV20-1	many	TGCAGTGCTAGGTATATCCAATCCTACAATGAGCAGTTCTTC	CSARYIQSYNEQFF
TRBJ1-1	NA	TRBV3-1	few	TGTGCCGTCCACGGGGGTAGCACTGAAGCTTTCTTT	CAVHGGSTEAFF
TRBJ1-5	NA	TRBV15	few	TGTGCCACCAGCAGAACCCGATATCAGCCCCAGCATTTT	CATSRTRYQPQHF
TRBJ2-5	NA	TRBV20-1	few	TGCAGTGCTGCCGGGACCCACGAAGAGACCCAGTACTTC	CSAAGTHEETQYF
TRBJ2-7	TRBD2	TRBV20-1	NA	TGCAGTGCTAGAGGGACTAGCGGGCGCTACGAGCAGTACTTC	CSARGTSGRYEQYF
TRBJ1-2	TRBD1	TRBV12-3/TRBV12-4	few	TGTGCCAGCACCACAGGGGATAGGACCTATGGCTACACCTTC	CASTTGDRTYGYTF
TRBJ2-7	NA	TRBV5-1	NA	TGCGCCAGCAGCCAGGTCGGGGAAGGGTACGAGCAGTACTTC	CASSQVGEGYEQYF
TRBJ2-7	NA	TRBV20-1	NA	TGCAGTGCTAAGGACCCATACGAGCAGTACTTC	CSAKDPYEQYF
TRBJ1-2	NA	TRBV20-1	NA	TGCAGTGCTAGAGATCCCTTCGGTTGGGGCTATGGCTACACCTTC	CSARDPFGWGYGYTF
TRBJ1-1	NA	TRBV4-1	few	TGCGCCAGCAGCCAGAGAGGGACTGGTACTGAAGCTTTCTTT	CASSQRGTGTEAFF
TRBJ2-7	NA	TRBV5-1	NA	TGCGCCAGCAGCCGGTTTGCATCGTCCCTGTACGAGCAGTACTTC	CASSRFASSLYEQYF
TRBJ2-7	TRBD2	TRBV6-2/TRBV6-3	NA	TGTGCCAGCAGTTCACGGGAGGGCCGAAGGGAGCAGTACTTC	CASSSREGRREQYF
TRBJ2-2	NA	TRBV3-1	NA	TGTGCCAGCAGCCAACCGGACAAGGGGGTTGCGAACACCGGGGAGCTGTTTTTT	CASSQPDKGVANTGELFF
TRBJ1-1	NA	TRBV20-1	few	TGCAGTGCTATGGGGGGCGTGAACACTGAAGCTTTCTTT	CSAMGGVNTEAFF
TRBJ2-5	NA	TRBV24-1	few	TGTGCCACCAGTGATGGCAGTCAAGAGACCCAGTACTTC	CATSDGSQETQYF
TRBJ2-7	NA	TRBV4-1	NA	TGCGCCAGCAGCCTAGAAGCAGGGATTTTCTACGAGCAGTACTTC	CASSLEAGIFYEQYF
TRBJ2-1	TRBD2	TRBV12-3/TRBV12-4	NA	TGTGCCAGCAGACCAGGACTAGCGGGGTACAATGAGCAGTTCTTC	CASRPGLAGYNEQFF
TRBJ2-1	NA	TRBV6-1	NA	TGTGCCAGCAGTGAAGGGACTTGGTCCTACAATGAGCAGTTCTTC	CASSEGTWSYNEQFF
TRBJ1-1	NA	TRBV4-1	NA	TGCGCCAGCAGCCAGGAGATACAGGGCGCAGAAGCTTTCTTT	CASSQEIQGAEAFF
TRBJ2-3	NA	TRBV12-3/TRBV12-4	NA	TGTGCCAGCAGTTTTGGAGGGGGGGCCGATACGCAGTATTTT	CASSFGGGADTQYF
TRBJ1-1	NA	TRBV9	NA	TGTGCCAGCAGCCCCCCCCGAGCTTCTGAAGCTTTCTTT	CASSPPRASEAFF
TRBJ2-7	NA	TRBV12-3/TRBV12-4	NA	TGTGCCAGCAGTTTTCAGCAGGGGCCGTACGAGCAGTACTTC	CASSFQQGPYEQYF
TRBJ2-1	TRBD2	TRBV5-6	NA	TGTGCCAGCAGCTCAATGGGGTCTAGCGGGCTGTACAATGAGCAGTTCTTC	CASSSMGSSGLYNEQFF
TRBJ2-4	NA	TRBV24-1	few	TGTGCCACCAGTGATTTGCGACAGGACTTAAACATTCAGTACTTC	CATSDLRQDLNIQYF
TRBJ2-7	NA	TRBV29-1	few	TGCAGCGTTGAGGACAGCTCCTACGAGCAGTACTTC	CSVEDSSYEQYF
TRBJ2-5	TRBD1	TRBV3-1	few	TGTGCCAGCAGTGAACCGGGACAGGGGATCGAGGAGACCCAGTACTTC	CASSEPGQGIEETQYF
TRBJ2-7	TRBD2	TRBV29-1	NA	TGCAGCGTTGAGGGACTAGCGGGAGTCCAGGCCTACGAGCAGTACTTC	CSVEGLAGVQAYEQYF
TRBJ1-2	NA	TRBV30	NA	TGTGCCTGGAAGAGTGGCTATGGCTACACCTTC	CAWKSGYGYTF
TRBJ2-7	NA	TRBV2	NA	TGTGCCAGCAGTCAAGTAGACCCGATTTGGGGGCAGTACTTC	CASSQVDPIWGQYF
TRBJ2-1	NA	TRBV6-5	few	TGTGCCAGCAGTTACATCCTTGGGACACTCGAGCAGTTCTTC	CASSYILGTLEQFF
TRBJ2-7	TRBD1	TRBV4-1	NA	TGCGCCAGCAGCTTCGTCGGGACAGGGCCCTACGAGCAGTACTTC	CASSFVGTGPYEQYF
TRBJ1-2	NA	TRBV5-1	few	TGCGCCAGCTCTTCGTCCCGGACCTTTGGCTACACCTTC	CASSSSRTFGYTF
TRBJ2-2	NA	TRBV6-5	few	TGTGCCAGCAGTACTCAGTACACCGGGGAGCTGTTTTTT	CASSTQYTGELFF
TRBJ2-7	TRBD2	TRBV27	many	TGTGCCAGCAGTTTGGGAGGGAGCGAGCAGTACTTC	CASSLGGSEQYF
TRBJ2-1	TRBD1	TRBV27	few	TGTGCCAGCGGCCCCGGGACAGGGGGCAATGAGCAGTTCTTC	CASGPGTGGNEQFF